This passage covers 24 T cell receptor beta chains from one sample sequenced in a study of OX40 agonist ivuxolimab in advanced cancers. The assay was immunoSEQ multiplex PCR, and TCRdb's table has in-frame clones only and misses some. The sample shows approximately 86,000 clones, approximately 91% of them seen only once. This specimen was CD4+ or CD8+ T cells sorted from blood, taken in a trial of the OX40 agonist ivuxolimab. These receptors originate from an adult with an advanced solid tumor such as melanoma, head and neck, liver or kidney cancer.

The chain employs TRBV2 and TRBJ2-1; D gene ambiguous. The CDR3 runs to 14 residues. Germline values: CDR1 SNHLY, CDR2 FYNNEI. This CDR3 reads CVTAVNYLGNEQFF. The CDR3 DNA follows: TGTGTCACAGCAGTGAACTACCTGGGGAATGAGCAGTTCTTC.

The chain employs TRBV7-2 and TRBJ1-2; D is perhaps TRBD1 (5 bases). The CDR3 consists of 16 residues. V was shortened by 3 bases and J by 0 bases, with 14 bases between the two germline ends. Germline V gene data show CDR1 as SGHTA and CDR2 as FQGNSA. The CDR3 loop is CASSFAGTQANYGYTF. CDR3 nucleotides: TGTGCCAGCAGCTTTGCCGGGACGCAAGCTAACTATGGCTACACCTTC.

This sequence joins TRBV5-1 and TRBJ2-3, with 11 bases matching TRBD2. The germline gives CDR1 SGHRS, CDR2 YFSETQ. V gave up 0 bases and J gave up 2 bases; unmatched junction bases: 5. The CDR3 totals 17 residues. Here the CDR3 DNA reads TGCGCCAGCAGCTTGGCCCCTAGCGGGAGGAACACAGATACGCAGTATTTT. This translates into CASSLAPSGRNTDTQYF.

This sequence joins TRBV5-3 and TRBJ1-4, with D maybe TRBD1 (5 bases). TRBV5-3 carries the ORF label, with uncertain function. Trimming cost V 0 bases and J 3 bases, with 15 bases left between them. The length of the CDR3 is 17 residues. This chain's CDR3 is CARSLGRERVPNEKLFF. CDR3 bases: TGTGCCAGAAGCTTGGGCAGGGAAAGGGTTCCTAATGAAAAACTGTTTTTT.

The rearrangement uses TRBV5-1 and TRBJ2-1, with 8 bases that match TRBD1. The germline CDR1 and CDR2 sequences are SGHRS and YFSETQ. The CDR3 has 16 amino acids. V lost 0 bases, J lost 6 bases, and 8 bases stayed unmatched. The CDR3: CASSLAGQVEINEQFF. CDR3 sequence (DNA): TGCGCCAGCAGCTTGGCGGGACAGGTGGAAATCAATGAGCAGTTCTTC.

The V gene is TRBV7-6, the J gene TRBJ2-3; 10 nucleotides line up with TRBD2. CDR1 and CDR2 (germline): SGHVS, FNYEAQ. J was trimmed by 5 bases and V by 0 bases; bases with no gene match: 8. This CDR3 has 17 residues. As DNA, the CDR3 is TGTGCCAGCAGCTTAGCGCTCAGCGGGAGGGTGGGAGATACGCAGTATTTT. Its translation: CASSLALSGRVGDTQYF.

The CDR3 here is CATSRNRIETQYF. Here the CDR3 DNA reads TGTGCCACCAGCAGAAACCGCATCGAGACCCAGTACTTC. The rearrangement links TRBV15 to TRBJ2-5; D remains ambiguous. Trimming took 2 bases from V and 5 from J, leaving 9 bases between them. The CDR3 length is 13 residues. Germline CDR1 LNHNV, CDR2 YYDKDF (reference sequence).

CDR3 sequence reads: CASSLAGSGMSTLGYNEQFF. Here the CDR3 DNA reads TGCGCCAGCAGCTTGGCCGGGTCAGGTATGAGTACTCTGGGCTACAATGAGCAGTTCTTC. The chain employs TRBV5-1 and TRBJ2-1; D is ambiguous. In germline, CDR1 is SGHRS, CDR2 YFSETQ. V lost 0 bases to trimming and J lost 3 bases, with 25 bases between them. This CDR3 contains 20 residues.

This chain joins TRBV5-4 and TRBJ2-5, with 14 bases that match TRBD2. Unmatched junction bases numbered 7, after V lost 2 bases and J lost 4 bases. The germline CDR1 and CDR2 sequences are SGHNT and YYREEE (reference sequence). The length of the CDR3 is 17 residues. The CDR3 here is CASSFRGLAGGLETQYF. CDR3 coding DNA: TGTGCCAGCAGCTTCCGCGGACTAGCGGGAGGTCTAGAGACCCAGTACTTC.

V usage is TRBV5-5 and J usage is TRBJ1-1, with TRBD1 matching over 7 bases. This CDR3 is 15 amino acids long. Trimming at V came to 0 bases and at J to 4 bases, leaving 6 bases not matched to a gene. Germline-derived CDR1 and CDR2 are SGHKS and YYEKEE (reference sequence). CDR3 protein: CASSLALGTATEAFF. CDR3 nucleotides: TGTGCCAGCAGCTTGGCCTTAGGGACAGCCACTGAAGCTTTCTTT. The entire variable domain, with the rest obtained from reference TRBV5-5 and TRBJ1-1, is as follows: DAGVTQSPTHLIKTRGQQVTLRCSPISGHKSVSWYQQVLGQGPQFIFQYYEKEERGRGNFPDRFSARQFPNYSSELNVNALLLGDSALYLCASSLALGTATEAFFGQGTRLTVV.

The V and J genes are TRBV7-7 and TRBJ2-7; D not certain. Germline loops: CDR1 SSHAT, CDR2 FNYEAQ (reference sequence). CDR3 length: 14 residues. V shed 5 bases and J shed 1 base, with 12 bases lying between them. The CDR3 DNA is TGTGCCAGCAGCCCCCTACCGGGTTCCTACGAGCAGTACTTC. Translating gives CASSPLPGSYEQYF.

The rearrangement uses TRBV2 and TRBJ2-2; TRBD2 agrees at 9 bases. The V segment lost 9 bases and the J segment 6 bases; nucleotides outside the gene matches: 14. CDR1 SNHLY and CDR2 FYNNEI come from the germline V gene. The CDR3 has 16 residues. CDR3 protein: CARKDSSGNRAGELFF. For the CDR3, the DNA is TGTGCCAGGAAAGATTCTAGCGGGAATAGGGCCGGGGAGCTGTTTTTT.

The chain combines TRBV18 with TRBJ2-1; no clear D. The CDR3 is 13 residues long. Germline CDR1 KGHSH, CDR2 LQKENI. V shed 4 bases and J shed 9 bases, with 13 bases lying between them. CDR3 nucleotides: TGTGCCAGCTCACTAGAGCTCGTAGGTGAGCAGTTCTTC. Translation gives CASSLELVGEQFF.

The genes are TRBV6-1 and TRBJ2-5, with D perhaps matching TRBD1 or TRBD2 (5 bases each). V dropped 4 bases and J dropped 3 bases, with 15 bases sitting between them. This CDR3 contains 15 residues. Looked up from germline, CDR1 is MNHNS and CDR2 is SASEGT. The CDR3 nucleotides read TGTGCCAGCAGTGGAATTGGGACGGCCGAAGAGACCCAGTACTTC. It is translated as CASSGIGTAEETQYF.

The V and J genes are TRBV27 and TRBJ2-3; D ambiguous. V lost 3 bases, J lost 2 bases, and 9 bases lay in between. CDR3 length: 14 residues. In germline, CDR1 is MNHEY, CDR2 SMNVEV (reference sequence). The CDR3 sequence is CASSFGQHTDTQYF. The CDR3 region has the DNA TGTGCCAGCAGTTTTGGGCAGCACACAGATACGCAGTATTTT.

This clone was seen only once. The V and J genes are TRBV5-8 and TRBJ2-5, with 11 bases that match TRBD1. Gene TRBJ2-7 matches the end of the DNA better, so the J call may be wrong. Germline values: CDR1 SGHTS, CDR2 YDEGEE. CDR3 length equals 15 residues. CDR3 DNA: TGTGCCAGCAGCTTGGCAGGGACAGGGGGCTACGAGCAGTACTTC. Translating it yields CASSLAGTGGYEQYF.

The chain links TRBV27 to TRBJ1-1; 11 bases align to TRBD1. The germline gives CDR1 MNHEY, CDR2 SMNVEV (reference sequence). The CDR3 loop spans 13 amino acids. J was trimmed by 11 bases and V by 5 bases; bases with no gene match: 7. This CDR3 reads CASSPGQGANAFF. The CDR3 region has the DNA TGTGCCAGCAGTCCAGGACAGGGGGCAAATGCTTTCTTT.

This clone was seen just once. The CDR3 is CASMDTATNEKLFF. The CDR3, as DNA: TGTGCCAGCATGGACACTGCAACTAATGAAAAACTGTTTTTT. This rearrangement joins TRBV28 to TRBJ1-4; possible D gene TRBD1, 5 bases. CDR1 is MDHEN, CDR2 SYDVKM, per germline. Trimming left V 7 bases short and J 0 bases short, with 9 bases between. The CDR3 spans 14 residues.

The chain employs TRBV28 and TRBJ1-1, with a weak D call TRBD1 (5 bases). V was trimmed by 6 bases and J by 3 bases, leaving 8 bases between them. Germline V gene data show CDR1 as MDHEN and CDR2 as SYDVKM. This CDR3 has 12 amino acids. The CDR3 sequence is CASRGGDTEAFF. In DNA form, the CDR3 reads TGTGCCAGCAGGGGGGGAGACACTGAAGCTTTCTTT.

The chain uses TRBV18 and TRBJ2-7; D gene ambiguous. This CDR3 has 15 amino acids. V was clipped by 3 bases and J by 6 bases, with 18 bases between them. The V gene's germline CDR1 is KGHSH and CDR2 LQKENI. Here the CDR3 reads CASSPPGPVGLEQYF. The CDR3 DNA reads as TGTGCCAGCTCACCCCCCGGGCCAGTGGGTCTCGAGCAGTACTTC. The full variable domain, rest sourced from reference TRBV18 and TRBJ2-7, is NAGVMQNPRHLVRRRGQEARLRCSPMKGHSHVYWYRQLPEEGLKFMVYLQKENIIDESGMPKERFSAEFPKEGPSILRIQQVVRGDSAAYFCASSPPGPVGLEQYFGPGTRLTVT.

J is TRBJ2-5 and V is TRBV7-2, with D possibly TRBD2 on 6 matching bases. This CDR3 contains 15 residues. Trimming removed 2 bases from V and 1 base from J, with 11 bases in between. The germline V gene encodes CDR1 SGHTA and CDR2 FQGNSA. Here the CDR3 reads CASSLMGGVQETQYF. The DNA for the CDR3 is TGTGCCAGCAGCTTAATGGGGGGTGTCCAAGAGACCCAGTACTTC.

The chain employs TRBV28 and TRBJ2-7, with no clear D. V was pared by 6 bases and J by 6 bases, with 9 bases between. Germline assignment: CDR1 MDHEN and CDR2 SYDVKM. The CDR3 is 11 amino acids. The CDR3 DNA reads TGTGCCAGCAGCCTGTTCGCCGAGCAGTACTTC. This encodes CASSLFAEQYF.

This CDR3 is CASSLIASRETQYF. The CDR3 DNA sequence: TGTGCCAGCAGCTTAATAGCCTCTCGGGAGACCCAGTACTTC. V usage is TRBV7-8 and J usage is TRBJ2-5; no definite D call. Germline lookup yields CDR1 SGHVS and CDR2 FQNEAQ. The CDR3 has 14 amino acids. Trimming stripped 2 bases from V and 5 bases from J, with 12 bases between.

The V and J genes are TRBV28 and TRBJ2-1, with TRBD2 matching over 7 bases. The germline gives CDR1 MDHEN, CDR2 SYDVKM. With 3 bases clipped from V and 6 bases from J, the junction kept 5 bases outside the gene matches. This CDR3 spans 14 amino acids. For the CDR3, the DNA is TGTGCCAGCAGTTTGGCGGGAGTACTCAATGAGCAGTTCTTC. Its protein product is CASSLAGVLNEQFF.